This T cell receptor beta chain was recorded in a study of cytomegalovirus exposure and HLA in healthy donors. Healthy individuals who donated bone marrow served as the donors. Overall study results and limits: V- and J-gene trimming of TCR beta was linked (in a later analysis) to a missense DCLRE1C variant. TCR beta V segments were, for the most part, productive about 87% or about 30% of the time in an earlier analysis. Sequencing likely generated an artifact that appeared as a cluster of highly shared sequence variants.

The CDR3 runs to 13 residues. V lost 9 bases, J lost 3 bases, and 15 bases lay in between. Germline lookup yields CDR1 MNHNS and CDR2 SASEGT. PCR employed 60 Vbeta and 13 Jbeta primers. Libraries were prepared by immunoSEQ multiplex PCR; TCRdb keeps only in-frame clonotypes and omits some of them. The sample carries 99,000 or so clones, 77% recorded once. About this clone: What it recognizes is unknown.

V is TRBV6-1 and J is TRBJ2-7; the D is unclear. The sequenced material came from PBMCs. The sequence came from a woman aged 40 to 50 in good health and CMV-seropositive. The CDR3 reads CASGHTVIYEQYF. CDR3 coding DNA: TGTGCCAGTGGGCATACCGTCATCTACGAGCAGTACTTC.